The clone carrying this T cell receptor beta chain was observed many times. The source of the sample is a study of T-cell reconstitution after alpha-beta-depleted transplantation in children. Unique molecular identifiers were incorporated during preparation of the TCRbeta library. MiXCR, run by TCRdb on the PCR reads, gives a single entry per CDR3 protein. Here the sample spans under 300,000 distinct CDR3 sequences, around 10% being singletons. CDR1 is MDHEN, CDR2 SYDVKM, per germline. The CDR3 is made up of 14 amino acids. V was clipped by 3 bases and J by 7 bases, with 12 bases between them. The sequences come from peripheral blood, collected 180 days after TCRalphabeta/CD19-depleted stem cell transplant. The sequence derives from a male patient aged 2 to 9 who had a stem cell transplant for chronic granulomatous disease, so the T cells may come from the graft donor. V gene TRBV28 combines with J gene TRBJ1-4; a possible D gene is TRBD1 (5 bases). CDR3 DNA: TGTGCCAGCAGTTTGCGGGGGGTTCTTGAAAAACTGTTTTTT. Translating gives CASSLRGVLEKLFF.